The sequence of this T cell receptor beta chain was determined in a study of cytomegalovirus exposure and HLA in healthy donors. At the level of the study: The roughly 100 million unique TCR beta sequences, from 150 million to 200 million T cells, were found by an earlier analysis. Study results and limitations: Most sequenced TCRs were rare (though some public TCRs occurred in many donors). Reportedly, a later analysis found an Asian-associated ancestry cluster had fewer N-insertions than the roughly 670-donor mean.

About this clone: The antigen remains undetermined.

The ends were cut back, 6 bases at V and 2 bases at J, with 20 bases in the middle. Germline values: CDR1 LNHDA, CDR2 SQIVND (reference sequence). This CDR3 is 18 amino acids long. Researchers ran the PCR with 60 Vbeta and 13 Jbeta primers. Authors' processing steps: About 11 million of the about 80 million unique TCR beta chains counted in a later analysis were shared. Only in-frame clones appear in the TCRdb table, and some are missing; sequencing was by immunoSEQ multiplex PCR. V, J and clone size reflect that table, while D and trimming were determined from the DNA. The repertoire holds approximately 190,000 clones, with 81% as singletons.

V gene TRBV19 combines with J gene TRBJ2-6, with D possibly TRBD2 on 7 matching bases. The source of this sequence is a man aged 45 to 65 in good health and CMV-seronegative. The sequencing input was PBMCs. The CDR3 sequence: CASSSWLGGRPGANVLTF. DNA for the CDR3: TGTGCCAGTAGCTCGTGGTTGGGGGGGCGACCTGGGGCCAACGTCCTGACTTTC.